The 28 T cell receptor beta chains below come from one sample, sequenced in a study of T cell responses to AZD1222 COVID-19 vaccine. Sequenced by immunoSEQ multiplex PCR; TCRdb stores in-frame clones only, minus some. This sample has 120,000 or so clones; 89% occur once, and the top ten carry under 2%. Here the sequenced sample was peripheral blood, taken on day 0 of AZD1222 vaccination. Receptors were obtained from an adult in good health.

The chain joins TRBV5-6 to TRBJ1-1; D might be TRBD1 (5 bases). Germline V gives CDR1 SGHDT, CDR2 YYEEEE. The CDR3 runs 17 residues. Trimming removed 0 bases at V and 5 bases at J, with 20 bases between. The CDR3 coding sequence is TGTGCCAGCAGCTTGGATAGGGTTCGTCCGGGGCGGACTGAAGCTTTCTTT. Encoded protein: CASSLDRVRPGRTEAFF. Filled out from reference TRBV5-6 and TRBJ1-1, the complete variable domain reads DAGVTQSPTHLIKTRGQQVTLRCSPKSGHDTVSWYQQALGQGPQFIFQYYEEEERQRGNFPDRFSGHQFPNYSSELNVNALLLGDSALYLCASSLDRVRPGRTEAFFGQGTRLTVV.

This chain connects TRBV9 to TRBJ1-3; D remains unclear. This CDR3 has 16 amino acids. Germline CDR1 and CDR2: SGDLS and YYNGEE. V was pared by 4 bases and J by 0 bases, with 14 bases between. The CDR3 region has the DNA TGTGCCAGCAGCCTACGTCTTCTTAGCTCTGGAAACACCATATATTTT. Residues: CASSLRLLSSGNTIYF.

The chain recombines TRBV11-2 with TRBJ1-4; D is perhaps TRBD1 (6 bases). V lost 7 bases to trimming and J lost 8 bases, with 14 bases between them. CDR3 length: 13 amino acids. CDR1 SGHAT and CDR2 FQNNGV come from the germline V gene. The CDR3 coding sequence is TGTGCCAGCAATAGGGGACACGGCGAAAAACTGTTTTTT. It codes for CASNRGHGEKLFF.

The CDR3 nucleotides read TGTGCCAGCAGCCACAACACCGCCACAGATACGCAGTATTTT. Amino acids: CASSHNTATDTQYF. The chain employs TRBV5-6 and TRBJ2-3; D is unresolved. The germline V and J ends were trimmed by 4 bases and 2 bases, with 11 bases remaining between them. The CDR3 is 14 amino acids. Germline CDR1 and CDR2: SGHDT and YYEEEE.

The genes are TRBV24-1 and TRBJ1-5; 9 bases match TRBD1. The CDR3 totals 16 residues. V dropped 5 bases and J dropped 0; count of bases not matched to a gene: 4. Germline assignment: CDR1 KGHDR and CDR2 SFDVKD. DNA for the CDR3: TGTGCCACCAGTGCCTCGGGACAGGGTAGCAATCAGCCCCAGCATTTT. Translation: CATSASGQGSNQPQHF.

This clone showed up just once. This rearrangement joins TRBV6-5 to TRBJ2-7, with D maybe TRBD1 (6 bases). V gave up 6 bases and J gave up 10 bases, with 16 bases separating them. CDR1 is MNHEY and CDR2 is SVGAGI in the germline V gene. This CDR3 region has 12 residues. Here the CDR3 DNA reads TGTGCCAGCAGCCAGAAACAGGGCCTACAGTACTTC. Translated, it gives CASSQKQGLQYF.

The J gene is TRBJ2-7, the V gene TRBV4-3; TRBD1 aligns across 8 bases. J was trimmed by 5 bases and V by 0 bases; bases with no gene match: 6. The CDR3 runs 15 residues. CDR1 LGHNA and CDR2 YSLEER come from the germline V gene. The CDR3 here is CASSQEWTGRDEQYF. The CDR3 nucleotides read TGCGCCAGCAGCCAAGAATGGACAGGGAGAGACGAGCAGTACTTC.

V usage is TRBV19 and J usage is TRBJ2-1; 10 bases fit TRBD2. V was pared by 0 bases and J by 8 bases, with 16 bases of the junction left unmatched. From germline, CDR1 is LNHDA and CDR2 SQIVND (reference sequence). The CDR3 totals 19 residues. This chain's CDR3 is CASSIDSTRAGGPSHEQFF. The CDR3 DNA sequence: TGTGCCAGTAGTATAGATTCGACTCGAGCGGGAGGGCCGAGTCATGAGCAGTTCTTC.

To note about this clone: Germline and junction disagree at one end, which may indicate a read error. The chain couples TRBV27 to TRBJ2-7, with TRBD1 identical over 9 bases. Germline V gene sequence: CDR1 MNHEY, CDR2 SMNVEV (reference sequence). The CDR3 is made up of 15 amino acids. CDR3 amino acids: CASRLSGTGIYEQYF. The DNA for the CDR3 is TGTGCCAGCAGGTTATCCGGGACAGGGATCTACGAGCAGTACTTC.

This sequence joins TRBV28 and TRBJ2-7, with D possibly TRBD2 on 5 matching bases. V lost 4 bases and J lost 2, with 18 bases in between. Germline V CDR1 and CDR2: MDHEN, SYDVKM. The CDR3 is made up of 16 amino acids. In nucleotides, the CDR3 is TGTGCCAGCAGTTCCCCTATTTCCGGGATTGCCTACGAGCAGTACTTC. As protein: CASSSPISGIAYEQYF.

The genes are TRBV11-2 and TRBJ2-7; either TRBD1 or TRBD2 may fit D (6 bases each). The CDR3 contains 12 residues. Germline CDR1 reads SGHAT; CDR2 reads FQNNGV. The ends were cut back, 7 bases at V and 2 bases at J, with 9 bases in the middle. CDR3 sequence reads: CASMGGAYEQYF. CDR3 sequence (DNA): TGTGCCAGCATGGGGGGCGCCTACGAGCAGTACTTC.

This clone is a singleton in its sample. This sequence joins TRBV9 and TRBJ1-3; 7 positions match TRBD1. The germline V gene has CDR1 SGDLS and CDR2 YYNGEE. J gave up 7 bases and V 3 bases, and 7 bases lay outside the gene matches. The CDR3 consists of 14 residues. CDR3 sequence (DNA): TGTGCCAGCAGCGCACAGGGGATGGCCAACACCATATATTTT. It codes for CASSAQGMANTIYF.

The chain combines TRBV4-3 with TRBJ2-5; the D is unclear. V was shortened by 0 bases and J by 5 bases, with 10 bases between the two germline ends. The CDR3 spans 14 residues. Germline V gives CDR1 LGHNA, CDR2 YSLEER. CDR3 protein: CASSQDPLGETQYF. The CDR3 DNA reads TGCGCCAGCAGCCAAGACCCTTTAGGGGAGACCCAGTACTTC.

This clone has a single count. This chain connects TRBV19 to TRBJ2-1; 10 bases are shared with TRBD2. CDR3 length equals 16 residues. The trim removed 6 bases at V and 0 bases at J, leaving 5 bases unmatched. CDR1 LNHDA and CDR2 SQIVND come from the germline V gene (reference sequence). CDR3 sequence (DNA): TGTGCCAGTAGAGAAATAGCGGGGGGCTCCTACAATGAGCAGTTCTTC. Its translation is CASREIAGGSYNEQFF.

The chain is built from TRBV5-8 and TRBJ2-5; 11 nucleotides match TRBD2. Germline assignment: CDR1 SGHTS and CDR2 YDEGEE. This CDR3 is built from 17 residues. V gave up 4 bases and J gave up 4 bases; unmatched junction bases: 12. The CDR3: CASSVGLAGGEGETQYF. CDR3 nucleotide sequence: TGTGCCAGCAGCGTCGGATTAGCGGGAGGGGAAGGAGAGACCCAGTACTTC. Drawing the rest from reference TRBV5-8 and TRBJ2-5, the complete variable domain is EAGVTQSPTHLIKTRGQQATLRCSPISGHTSVYWYQQALGLGLQFLLWYDEGEERNRGNFPPRFSGRQFPNYSSELNVNALELEDSALYLCASSVGLAGGEGETQYFGPGTRLLVL.

The chain combines TRBV2 with TRBJ2-1, with 10 bases matching TRBD1. This CDR3 is built from 17 residues. V shed 1 base, J shed 1 base, and the junction held 4 bases outside the gene matches. The germline gives CDR1 SNHLY, CDR2 FYNNEI. The CDR3 sequence is CASSEGTGGISYNEQFF. As DNA, the CDR3 is TGTGCCAGCAGTGAAGGGACAGGGGGTATTTCCTACAATGAGCAGTTCTTC.

The rearrangement joins TRBV5-4 to TRBJ2-1; 11 bases are shared with TRBD2. V gave up 5 bases and J gave up 7 bases; unmatched junction bases: 2. The CDR3 spans 13 residues. Germline loops: CDR1 SGHNT, CDR2 YYREEE (reference sequence). CDR3 nucleotide sequence: TGTGCCAGCAGGACTAGCGGGAAGAATGAGCAGTTCTTC. Protein product: CASRTSGKNEQFF.

This chain links TRBV7-8 with TRBJ1-3, with D possibly matching TRBD1 (5 bases). The V and J ends lost 5 bases and 0 bases respectively, with 23 bases between them. This CDR3 spans 19 amino acids. The V gene's germline CDR1 is SGHVS and CDR2 FQNEAQ. CDR3 residues: CASSPNRFRQSSSGNTIYF. The CDR3 DNA follows: TGTGCCAGCAGCCCAAACAGGTTCCGACAATCGAGCTCTGGAAACACCATATATTTT.

The CDR3 DNA reads TGTGCCAGTAGCGGGAGGGGCAATGAGCAGTTCTTC. Translating it yields CASSGRGNEQFF. The chain combines TRBV19 with TRBJ2-1, with 8 bases fitting TRBD2. Losses at the gene ends were 6 bases for V and 6 bases for J; bases not matched to a gene: 1. The CDR3 covers 12 residues. Germline CDR1 and CDR2: LNHDA and SQIVND (reference sequence).

The V gene is TRBV11-3, the J gene TRBJ2-5; maybe TRBD1 (6 bases). CDR1 is SGHNT, CDR2 YENEEA, per germline. V was shortened by 5 bases and J by 1 base, with 11 bases between the two germline ends. The CDR3 covers 14 residues. The CDR3 DNA sequence: TGTGCCAGCAGCCCCCGGGACACCCAAGAGACCCAGTACTTC. Translating gives CASSPRDTQETQYF.

The chain combines TRBV6-5 with TRBJ1-6, with D possibly being TRBD1 (5 bases). This CDR3 has 15 residues. CDR1 MNHEY and CDR2 SVGAGI come from the germline V gene. Trimming took off 8 bases at V and 9 bases at J, with 20 bases between the two ends. The CDR3 sequence: CASSQNRGDGSPLHF. CDR3 DNA sequence: TGTGCCAGCTCCCAAAATCGGGGGGACGGTTCACCCCTCCACTTT.

The chain is built from TRBV10-3 and TRBJ2-4, with TRBD2 matching over 10 bases. There are 13 residues in the CDR3. Germline V gene data show CDR1 as ENHRY and CDR2 as SYGVKD. The ends lost 10 bases at V and 7 bases at J; junction bases unmatched: 7. The CDR3 coding sequence is TGTGCCACCGAGCGGGAGGGGTGGAACATTCAGTACTTC. Residues: CATEREGWNIQYF.

J is TRBJ2-5 and V is TRBV5-1, with unresolved D. CDR3 length equals 14 residues. CDR1 SGHRS and CDR2 YFSETQ come from the germline V gene. V was shortened by 5 bases and J by 0 bases, with 11 bases between the two germline ends. CDR3 loop: CASRLHSDQETQYF. The DNA of the CDR3 is TGCGCCAGCAGACTACACAGCGACCAAGAGACCCAGTACTTC.

V and J are TRBV12-5 and TRBJ2-1, with 9 bases matching TRBD2. J lost 7 bases, V lost 0 bases, and 7 bases had no gene match. The CDR3 length is 16 residues. Germline assignment: CDR1 LGHNT and CDR2 FRNRAP. The CDR3 spells CASGLVLAGSVNEQFF. The CDR3 DNA sequence: TGTGCTAGTGGTTTGGTACTAGCGGGTTCTGTGAATGAGCAGTTCTTC.

The chain recombines TRBV21-1 with TRBJ2-1; the table's D call, TRBD2, was not checked against the DNA. TRBV21-1 is termed a pseudogene. The CDR3 spans 14 residues. This CDR3 is CASIPLAGFYEQFF. CDR3 DNA sequence: TGTGCCAGCATCCCACTAGCGGGATTTTATGAGCAGTTCTTC.

The genes are TRBV24-1 and TRBJ1-2; maybe TRBD1 (5 bases). The germline V gene has CDR1 KGHDR and CDR2 SFDVKD. The CDR3 has 14 residues. With 6 bases removed from V and 4 bases from J, the gap between germline ends came to 14 bases. CDR3 DNA sequence: TGTGCCACCAGTCCAGACAGTTCCTTCTATGGCTACACCTTC. Amino acid sequence: CATSPDSSFYGYTF.

The rearrangement joins TRBV30 to TRBJ2-7; a weak D match, TRBD2 (6 bases). In germline, CDR1 is GTSNPN, CDR2 SVGIG (reference sequence). The CDR3 has 16 residues. Trimming pared 0 bases from V and 0 bases from J, leaving 15 bases between. CDR3 residues: CAWSVSIREVSYEQYF. Here the CDR3 DNA reads TGTGCCTGGAGTGTCTCCATCAGGGAGGTCTCCTACGAGCAGTACTTC.

The chain is built from TRBV19 and TRBJ1-2; perhaps TRBD1 as D (5 bases). CDR1 LNHDA and CDR2 SQIVND come from the germline V gene (reference sequence). The CDR3 runs to 15 residues. The V and J ends lost 6 bases and 0 bases respectively, with 14 bases between them. CDR3 region: CASSQGFGTNYGYTF. For the CDR3, the DNA is TGTGCCAGTAGCCAGGGCTTTGGTACTAACTATGGCTACACCTTC.